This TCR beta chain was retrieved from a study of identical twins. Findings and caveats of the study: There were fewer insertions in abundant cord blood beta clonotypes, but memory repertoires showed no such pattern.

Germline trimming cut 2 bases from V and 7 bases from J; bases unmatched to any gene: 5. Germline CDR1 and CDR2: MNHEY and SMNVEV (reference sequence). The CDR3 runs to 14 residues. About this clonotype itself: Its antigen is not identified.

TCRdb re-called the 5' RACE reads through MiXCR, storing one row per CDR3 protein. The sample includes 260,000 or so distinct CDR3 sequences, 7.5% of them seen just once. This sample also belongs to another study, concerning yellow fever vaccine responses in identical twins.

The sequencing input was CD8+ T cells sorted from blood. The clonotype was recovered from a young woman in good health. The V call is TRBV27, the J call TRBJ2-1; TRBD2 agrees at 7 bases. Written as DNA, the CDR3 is TGTGCCAGCAGTTTACGGCTAGCGGCTAATGAGCAGTTCTTC. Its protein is CASSLRLAANEQFF.